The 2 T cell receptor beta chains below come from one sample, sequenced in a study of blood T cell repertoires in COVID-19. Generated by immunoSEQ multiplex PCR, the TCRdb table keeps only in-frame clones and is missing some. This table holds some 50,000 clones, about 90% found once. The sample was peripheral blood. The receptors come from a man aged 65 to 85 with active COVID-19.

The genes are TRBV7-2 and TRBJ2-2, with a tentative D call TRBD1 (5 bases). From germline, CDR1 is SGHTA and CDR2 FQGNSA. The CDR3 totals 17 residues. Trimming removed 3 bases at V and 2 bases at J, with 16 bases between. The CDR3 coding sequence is TGTGCCAGCAGCTTGAATCCGGTTCAGGGTAACACCGGGGAGCTGTTTTTT. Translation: CASSLNPVQGNTGELFF.

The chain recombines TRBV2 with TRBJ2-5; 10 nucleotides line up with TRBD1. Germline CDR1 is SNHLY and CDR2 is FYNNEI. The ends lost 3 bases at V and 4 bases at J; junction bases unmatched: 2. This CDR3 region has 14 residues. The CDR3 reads CASSDRTGGETQYF. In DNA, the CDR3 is TGTGCCAGCAGTGACAGGACAGGGGGAGAGACCCAGTACTTC. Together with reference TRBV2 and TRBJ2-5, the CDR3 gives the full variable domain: EPEVTQTPSHQVTQMGQEVILRCVPISNHLYFYWYRQILGQKVEFLVSFYNNEISEKSEIFDDQFSVERPDGSNFTLKIRSTKLEDSAMYFCASSDRTGGETQYFGPGTRLLVL.